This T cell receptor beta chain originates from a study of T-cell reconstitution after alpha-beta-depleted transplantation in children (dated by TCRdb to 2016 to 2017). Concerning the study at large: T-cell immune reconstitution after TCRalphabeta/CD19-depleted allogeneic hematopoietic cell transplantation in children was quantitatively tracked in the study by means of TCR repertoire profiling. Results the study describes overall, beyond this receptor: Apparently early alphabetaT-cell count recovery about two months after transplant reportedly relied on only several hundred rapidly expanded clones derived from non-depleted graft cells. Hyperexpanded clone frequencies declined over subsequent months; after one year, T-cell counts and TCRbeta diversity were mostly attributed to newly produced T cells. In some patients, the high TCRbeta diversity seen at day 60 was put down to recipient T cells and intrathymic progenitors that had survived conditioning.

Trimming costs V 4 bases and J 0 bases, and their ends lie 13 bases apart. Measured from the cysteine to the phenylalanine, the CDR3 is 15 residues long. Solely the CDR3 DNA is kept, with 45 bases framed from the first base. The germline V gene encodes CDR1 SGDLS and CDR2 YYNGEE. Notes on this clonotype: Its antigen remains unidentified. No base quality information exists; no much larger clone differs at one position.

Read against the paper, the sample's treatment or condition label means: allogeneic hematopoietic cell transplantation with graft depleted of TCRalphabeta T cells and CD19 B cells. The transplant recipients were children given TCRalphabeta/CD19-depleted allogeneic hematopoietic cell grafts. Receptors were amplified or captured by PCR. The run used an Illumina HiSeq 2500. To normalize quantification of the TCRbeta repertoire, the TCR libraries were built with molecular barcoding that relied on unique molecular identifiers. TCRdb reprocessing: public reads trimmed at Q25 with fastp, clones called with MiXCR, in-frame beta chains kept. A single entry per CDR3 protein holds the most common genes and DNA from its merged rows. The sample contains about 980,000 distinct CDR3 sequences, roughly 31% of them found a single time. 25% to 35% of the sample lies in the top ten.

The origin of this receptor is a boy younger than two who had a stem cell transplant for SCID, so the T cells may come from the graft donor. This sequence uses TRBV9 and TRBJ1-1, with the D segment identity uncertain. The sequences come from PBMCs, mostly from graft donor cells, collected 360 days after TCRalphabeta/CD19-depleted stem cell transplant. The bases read TGTGCCAGCAGCCCAGACCCGATTATGAACACTGAAGCTTTCTTT. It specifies CASSPDPIMNTEAFF.